The 2 T cell receptor beta chains below were found in one sample sequenced in a study of T cell repertoires in cytomegalovirus infection. TCRdb independently ran MiXCR on the reads; one entry per CDR3 protein. The sample holds 400,000 or so distinct CDR3 sequences, around a sixth seen once. What was sequenced was PBMCs. The source of these receptors is a human donor in good health (CMV status not recorded). Some clones in this sample may be carry-over from other donors' samples.

This clonotype was seen only a few times. The chain uses TRBV12-3 or TRBV12-4 and TRBJ1-5; TRBD1 aligns across 7 bases. V trimming: 5 bases; J trimming: 5 bases; junction bases outside the gene matches: 6. The CDR3 covers 14 residues. The CDR3 reads CASSVTGWDQPQHF. CDR3 in DNA: TGTGCCAGCAGTGTGACAGGGTGGGATCAGCCCCAGCATTTT.

This clonotype has more than one count but fewer than ten. V is TRBV11-2 and J is TRBJ2-2; no firm D call. The V end was cut by 0 bases, the J end by 6 bases, with 8 bases between. Per the germline V gene, CDR1 is SGHAT and CDR2 is FQNNGV. This CDR3 is 14 amino acids long. The CDR3 DNA sequence: TGTGCCAGCAGCTTAGAGGATATTGCCGGGGAGCTGTTTTTT. Its protein is CASSLEDIAGELFF.